This TCR beta chain was documented in a study of OX40 agonist ivuxolimab in advanced cancers. The length of the CDR3 is 15 residues. V dropped 5 bases and J dropped 1 base, with 12 bases sitting between them. The germline gives CDR1 MNHEY, CDR2 SVGAGI. TCRdb's table, derived via immunoSEQ multiplex PCR, lists solely in-frame clones and lacks some. This sample has some 39,000 clones, with about 87% found just once. The sequencing here drew on CD4+ or CD8+ T cells sorted from blood, taken in a trial of the OX40 agonist ivuxolimab. The clonotype was recovered from an adult with an advanced solid tumor such as melanoma, head and neck, liver or kidney cancer. The chain combines TRBV6-5 with TRBJ2-4; D gene ambiguous. The CDR3 protein is CASSLGGAAKNIQYF. The CDR3 DNA follows: TGTGCCAGCAGTCTTGGTGGAGCGGCCAAAAACATTCAGTACTTC.